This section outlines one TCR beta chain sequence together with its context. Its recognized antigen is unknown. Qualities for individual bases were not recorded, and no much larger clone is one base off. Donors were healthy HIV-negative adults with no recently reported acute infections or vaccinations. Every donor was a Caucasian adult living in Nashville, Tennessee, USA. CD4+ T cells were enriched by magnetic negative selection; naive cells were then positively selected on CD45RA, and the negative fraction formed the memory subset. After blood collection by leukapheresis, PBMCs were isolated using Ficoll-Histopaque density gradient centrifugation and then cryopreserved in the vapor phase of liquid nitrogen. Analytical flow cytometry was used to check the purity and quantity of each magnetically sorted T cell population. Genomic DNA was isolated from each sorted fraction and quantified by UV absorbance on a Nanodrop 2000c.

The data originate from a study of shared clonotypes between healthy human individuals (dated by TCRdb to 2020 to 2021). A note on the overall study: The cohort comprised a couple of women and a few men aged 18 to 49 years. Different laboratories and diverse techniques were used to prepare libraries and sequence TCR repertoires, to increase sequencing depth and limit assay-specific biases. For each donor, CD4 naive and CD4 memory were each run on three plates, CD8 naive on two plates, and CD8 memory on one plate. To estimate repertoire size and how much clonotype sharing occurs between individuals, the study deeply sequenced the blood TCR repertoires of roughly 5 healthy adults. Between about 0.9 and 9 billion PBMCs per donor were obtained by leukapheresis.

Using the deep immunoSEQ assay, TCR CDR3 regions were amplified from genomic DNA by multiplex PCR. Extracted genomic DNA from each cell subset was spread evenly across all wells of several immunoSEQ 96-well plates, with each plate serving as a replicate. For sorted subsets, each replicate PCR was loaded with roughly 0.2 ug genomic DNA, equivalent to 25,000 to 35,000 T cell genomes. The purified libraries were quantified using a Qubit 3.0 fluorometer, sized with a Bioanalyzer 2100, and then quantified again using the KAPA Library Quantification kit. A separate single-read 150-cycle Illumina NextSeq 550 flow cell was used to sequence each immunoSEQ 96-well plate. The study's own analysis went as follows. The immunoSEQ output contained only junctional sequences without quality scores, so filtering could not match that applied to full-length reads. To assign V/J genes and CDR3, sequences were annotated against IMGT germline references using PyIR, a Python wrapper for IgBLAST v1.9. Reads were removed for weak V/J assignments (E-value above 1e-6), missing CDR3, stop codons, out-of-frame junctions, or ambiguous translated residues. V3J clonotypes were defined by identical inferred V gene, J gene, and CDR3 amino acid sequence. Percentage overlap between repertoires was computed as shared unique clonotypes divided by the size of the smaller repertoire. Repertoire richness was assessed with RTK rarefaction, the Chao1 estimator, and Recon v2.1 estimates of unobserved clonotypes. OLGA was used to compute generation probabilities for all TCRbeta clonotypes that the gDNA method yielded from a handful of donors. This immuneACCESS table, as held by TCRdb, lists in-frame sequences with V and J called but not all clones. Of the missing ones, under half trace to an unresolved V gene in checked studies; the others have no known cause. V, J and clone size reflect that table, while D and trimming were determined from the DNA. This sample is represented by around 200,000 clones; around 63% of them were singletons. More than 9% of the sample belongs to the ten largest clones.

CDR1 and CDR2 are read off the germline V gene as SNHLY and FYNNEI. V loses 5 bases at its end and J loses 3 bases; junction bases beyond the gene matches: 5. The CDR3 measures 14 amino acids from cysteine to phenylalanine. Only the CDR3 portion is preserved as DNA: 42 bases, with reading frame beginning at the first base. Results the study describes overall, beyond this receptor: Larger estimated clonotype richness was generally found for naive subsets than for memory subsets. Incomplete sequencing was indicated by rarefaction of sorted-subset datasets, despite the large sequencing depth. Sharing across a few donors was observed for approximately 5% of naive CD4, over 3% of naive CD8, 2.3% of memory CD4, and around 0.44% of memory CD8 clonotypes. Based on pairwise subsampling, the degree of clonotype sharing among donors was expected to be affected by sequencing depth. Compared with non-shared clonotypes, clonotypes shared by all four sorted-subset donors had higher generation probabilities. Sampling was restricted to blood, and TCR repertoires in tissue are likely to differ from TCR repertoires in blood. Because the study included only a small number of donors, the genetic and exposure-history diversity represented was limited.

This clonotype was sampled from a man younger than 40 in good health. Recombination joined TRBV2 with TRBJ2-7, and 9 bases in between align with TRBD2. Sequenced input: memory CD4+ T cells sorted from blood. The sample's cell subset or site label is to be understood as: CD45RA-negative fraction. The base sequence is TGTGCCAGCAGTAGAACGACTAGCGGCTACGAGCAGTACTTC. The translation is CASSRTTSGYEQYF.